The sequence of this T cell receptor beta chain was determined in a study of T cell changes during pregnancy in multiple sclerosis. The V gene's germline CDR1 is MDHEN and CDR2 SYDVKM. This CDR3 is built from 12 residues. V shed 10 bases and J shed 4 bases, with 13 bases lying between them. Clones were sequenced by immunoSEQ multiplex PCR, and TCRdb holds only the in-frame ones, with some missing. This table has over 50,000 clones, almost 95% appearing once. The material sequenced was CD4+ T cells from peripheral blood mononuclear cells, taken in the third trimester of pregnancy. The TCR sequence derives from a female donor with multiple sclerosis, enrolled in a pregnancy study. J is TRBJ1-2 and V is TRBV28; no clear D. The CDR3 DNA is TGTGCCACCGTGAGGCGGGGCTATGGCTACACCTTC. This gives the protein CATVRRGYGYTF.